The 25 T cell receptor beta chains in this list originate from one sample, sequenced in a study of cytomegalovirus exposure and HLA in healthy donors. PCR amplification relied on 60 Vbeta primers (plus 13 Jbeta primers). Clones were sequenced by immunoSEQ multiplex PCR, and TCRdb holds only the in-frame ones, with some missing. The data contain around 200,000 clones, approximately 79% of them seen just once; the ten biggest clones take up roughly 4.5%. Sequencing used PBMCs. These receptors were taken from a woman between 25 and 40 years old in good health and CMV-seropositive.

The V and J genes are TRBV6-5 and TRBJ1-3; no definite D call. V lost 0 bases to trimming and J lost 4 bases, with 7 bases between them. This CDR3 comprises 14 residues. Germline CDR1 is MNHEY and CDR2 is SVGAGI. The CDR3 is CASSYSSAGNTIYF. In DNA, the CDR3 is TGTGCCAGCAGTTACTCGTCTGCGGGAAACACCATATATTTT.

This chain joins TRBV2 and TRBJ1-1, with a tentative D call TRBD1 (5 bases). CDR1 and CDR2 from the germline V gene are SNHLY and FYNNEI. This CDR3 has 11 amino acids. V was clipped by 3 bases and J by 11 bases, with 10 bases between them. CDR3 bases: TGTGCCAGCAGTGACCGGGGGATCGCTTTCTTT. Translation: CASSDRGIAFF.

The chain links TRBV5-1 to TRBJ1-1; 7 bases map to TRBD1. In germline, CDR1 is SGHRS, CDR2 YFSETQ. Losses at the gene ends were 4 bases for V and 1 base for J; bases not matched to a gene: 7. This CDR3 region has 15 residues. DNA of the CDR3: TGCGCCAGCAGCAGGGGAGGACAGGCGAACACTGAAGCTTTCTTT. Translation gives CASSRGGQANTEAFF.

CDR3: CASSHRQGGNYGYTF. The DNA of the CDR3 is TGCGCCAGCAGCCATCGACAGGGGGGGAACTATGGCTACACCTTC. The chain is built from TRBV4-1 and TRBJ1-2; 9 nucleotides match TRBD1. CDR3 length equals 15 residues. Trimming at V came to 3 bases and at J to 2 bases, leaving 4 bases not matched to a gene. CDR1 is MGHRA and CDR2 is YSYEKL in the germline V gene.

In DNA, the CDR3 is TGTGCCACCCGGACTAGCGGGAGGCTTGAGCAGTTCTTC. Its translation is CATRTSGRLEQFF. The chain joins TRBV30 to TRBJ2-1; 14 bases line up with TRBD2. The germline V gene encodes CDR1 GTSNPN and CDR2 SVGIG (reference sequence). V lost 8 bases and J lost 9; bases outside the gene matches: 6. The CDR3 runs 13 residues. The entire variable domain, with the rest obtained from reference TRBV30 and TRBJ2-1, is as follows: SQTIHQWPATLVQPVGSPLSLECTVEGTSNPNLYWYRQAAGRGLQLLFYSVGIGQISSEVPQNLSASRPQDRQFILSSKKLLLSDSGFYLCATRTSGRLEQFFGPGTRLTVL.

The rearrangement uses TRBV5-1 and TRBJ1-6; tentative D call: TRBD1 (6 bases). The ends were cut back, 1 base at V and 4 bases at J, with 15 bases in the middle. Germline V gene data show CDR1 as SGHRS and CDR2 as YFSETQ. This CDR3 spans 17 amino acids. Here the CDR3 reads CASSLSGQGSYNSPLHF. In DNA, the CDR3 is TGCGCCAGCAGCTTGTCGGGACAAGGGAGTTATAATTCACCCCTCCACTTT.

The J gene is TRBJ2-7, the V gene TRBV19, with a possible D match to TRBD1 (6 bases). V was shortened by 1 base and J by 2 bases, with 18 bases between the two germline ends. The germline V gene has CDR1 LNHDA and CDR2 SQIVND (reference sequence). This CDR3 is built from 17 residues. This chain's CDR3 is CASSIAKDTGIAYEQYF. CDR3 coding DNA: TGTGCCAGTAGTATAGCCAAGGACACAGGGATAGCCTACGAGCAGTACTTC. Full variable domain (missing parts from reference TRBV19 and TRBJ2-7): DGGITQSPKYLFRKEGQNVTLSCEQNLNHDAMYWYRQDPGQGLRLIYYSQIVNDFQKGDIAEGYSVSREKKESFPLTVTSAQKNPTAFYLCASSIAKDTGIAYEQYFGPGTRLTVT.

V gene TRBV11-2 combines with J gene TRBJ2-7, with 10 bases aligning to TRBD2. The V gene's germline CDR1 is SGHAT and CDR2 FQNNGV. This CDR3 contains 16 residues. Unmatched junction bases numbered 7, after V lost 2 bases and J lost 3 bases. DNA of the CDR3: TGTGCCAGCAGCTTACAACTAGCGGGGTCCAGCTACGAGCAGTACTTC. It yields the protein CASSLQLAGSSYEQYF.

The V call is TRBV13, the J call TRBJ2-3; D not resolved. This CDR3 spans 11 amino acids. The ends were cut back, 4 bases at V and 4 bases at J, with 3 bases in the middle. CDR1 and CDR2 (germline): PRHDT, FYEKMQ (reference sequence). This CDR3 is CASSSADTQYF. In nucleotides, the CDR3 is TGTGCCAGCAGCTCCGCAGATACGCAGTATTTT.

This chain links TRBV6-5 with TRBJ2-7; possibly TRBD2 for D (6 bases). Between the trimmed V and J ends, which lost 0 bases and 4 bases, there was a span of 10 bases. This CDR3 has 14 residues. In germline, CDR1 is MNHEY, CDR2 SVGAGI. The CDR3 is CASSYSMRGYEQYF. The CDR3 nucleotides are TGTGCCAGCAGTTACTCGATGCGGGGTTACGAGCAGTACTTC.

This sequence joins TRBV21-1 and TRBJ2-4; the listed D gene, TRBD1, was not tested against the DNA. TRBV21-1 is tagged as a pseudogene. This CDR3 region has 18 residues. The chain's CDR3 is CASSKGQGVFYGKNIQYF. In nucleotides, the CDR3 is TGTGCCAGCAGCAAGGGACAGGGTGTTTTTTACGGCAAAAACATTCAGTACTTC.

This sequence joins TRBV18 and TRBJ1-5, with D unresolved. Trimming removed 6 bases at V and 5 bases at J, with 26 bases between. Germline values: CDR1 KGHSH, CDR2 LQKENI. CDR3 size: 18 residues. CDR3 loop: CASSLRDTRSFAHQPQHF. The DNA of the CDR3 is TGTGCCAGCTCCCTCCGGGATACCCGTTCGTTTGCTCATCAGCCCCAGCATTTT. Variable domain in full (rest from reference TRBV18 and TRBJ1-5): NAGVMQNPRHLVRRRGQEARLRCSPMKGHSHVYWYRQLPEEGLKFMVYLQKENIIDESGMPKERFSAEFPKEGPSILRIQQVVRGDSAAYFCASSLRDTRSFAHQPQHFGDGTRLSIL.

The chain uses TRBV11-3 and TRBJ1-1; 7 bases are shared with TRBD1. Trimming at V came to 5 bases and at J to 0 bases, leaving 6 bases not matched to a gene. Germline V gene sequence: CDR1 SGHNT, CDR2 YENEEA. The CDR3 loop spans 15 amino acids. The CDR3 here is CASSPRQGLNTEAFF. The CDR3 bases are TGTGCCAGCAGCCCCCGACAGGGACTGAACACTGAAGCTTTCTTT.

J is TRBJ2-2 and V is TRBV11-3; TRBD1 matches 8 bases. Germline CDR1 and CDR2: SGHNT and YENEEA. V lost 6 bases and J lost 5; bases outside the gene matches: 5. The CDR3 covers 14 residues. The CDR3 DNA sequence: TGTGCCAGCAGTCGGACAGGGAAAACCGGGGAGCTGTTTTTT. Its translation: CASSRTGKTGELFF. Using reference TRBV11-3 and TRBJ2-2 for the parts outside the CDR3, the full variable domain is EAGVVQSPRYKIIEKKQPVAFWCNPISGHNTLYWYLQNLGQGPELLIRYENEEAVDDSQLPKDRFSAERLKGVDSTLKIQPAELGDSAVYLCASSRTGKTGELFFGEGSRLTVL.

This clone came up once. The J gene is TRBJ1-5, the V gene TRBV28, with D possibly being TRBD1 (6 bases). The CDR3 sequence is 17 residues long. V was trimmed by 5 bases and J by 0 bases, leaving 17 bases between them. Per the germline V gene, CDR1 is MDHEN and CDR2 is SYDVKM. The CDR3 sequence is CASSGLGQIYSNQPQHF. CDR3 nucleotides: TGTGCCAGCAGTGGACTCGGACAGATTTATAGCAATCAGCCCCAGCATTTT. Together with reference TRBV28 and TRBJ1-5, the CDR3 gives the full variable domain: DVKVTQSSRYLVKRTGEKVFLECVQDMDHENMFWYRQDPGLGLRLIYFSYDVKMKEKGDIPEGYSVSREKKERFSLILESASTNQTSMYLCASSGLGQIYSNQPQHFGDGTRLSIL.

The J gene is TRBJ1-2, the V gene TRBV5-4; possibly TRBD1 for D (6 bases). The length of the CDR3 is 16 residues. The V gene lost 0 bases and the J gene lost 5 bases, with 17 bases spanning the gap. Per germline, CDR1 SGHNT and CDR2 YYREEE (reference sequence). As DNA, the CDR3 is TGTGCCAGCAGCTTGGGGGGCGGGGGCAGCCAATATGGCTACACCTTC. Encoded protein: CASSLGGGGSQYGYTF.

For the CDR3, the DNA is TGTGCCAGCAGCTCCCATGCCGGGAGGGCAAACGAGCAGTTCTTC. This codes for CASSSHAGRANEQFF. V usage is TRBV7-6 and J usage is TRBJ2-1; TRBD2 aligns across 8 bases. The CDR3 totals 15 residues. Germline CDR1 reads SGHVS; CDR2 reads FNYEAQ. V lost 4 bases, J lost 10 bases, and 12 bases stayed unmatched.

The V and J genes are TRBV4-2 and TRBJ1-5; 7 nucleotides match TRBD1. The CDR3 totals 16 residues. In germline, CDR1 is LGHNA, CDR2 YNFKEQ. The J segment lost 4 bases and the V segment lost 3 bases, leaving 9 bases of the junction unmatched. The CDR3 sequence: CASSHAGTEKNQPQHF. The CDR3 bases are TGTGCCAGCAGCCACGCCGGGACAGAAAAAAATCAGCCCCAGCATTTT.

This clone has only one observation. The V call is TRBV19, the J call TRBJ1-1; TRBD1 matches at 8 bases. Trimming took 4 bases from V and 6 from J; bases not matched to a gene: 4. The CDR3 contains 13 residues. Germline V gene lookup returns CDR1 LNHDA and CDR2 SQIVND (reference sequence). CDR3 sequence reads: CASSTPGGPEAFF. CDR3 DNA: TGTGCCAGTAGTACCCCAGGGGGCCCTGAAGCTTTCTTT.

J is TRBJ2-6 and V is TRBV7-9, with TRBD2 matching over 7 bases. CDR3 length: 18 residues. Trimming at V came to 5 bases and at J to 0 bases, leaving 10 bases not matched to a gene. Looked up from germline, CDR1 is SEHNR and CDR2 is FQNEAQ (reference sequence). The CDR3 loop reads CASSPISGISSGANVLTF. In nucleotides, the CDR3 is TGTGCCAGCAGCCCGATAAGCGGGATCAGCTCTGGGGCCAACGTCCTGACTTTC.

CDR3: CASSYGSGRGGTQYF. The CDR3 DNA is TGTGCCAGCAGTTACGGGTCGGGGAGGGGGGGTACGCAGTATTTT. J is TRBJ2-3 and V is TRBV6-5, with TRBD2 as a possible D gene (7 bases). The CDR3 runs to 15 residues. Trimming cost V 2 bases and J 8 bases, with 17 bases left between them. CDR1 and CDR2 from the germline V gene are MNHEY and SVGAGI.

For the CDR3, the DNA is TGTGCCAGCAGGGGGGCACGGACGGTAGTAGAGACCCAGTACTTC. It translates to CASRGARTVVETQYF. This rearrangement joins TRBV6-5 to TRBJ2-5; possible D gene TRBD1, 6 bases. The CDR3 sequence is 15 residues long. The V end lost 6 bases, the J end lost 4 bases, and 18 bases lay between the germline ends. The germline V gene encodes CDR1 MNHEY and CDR2 SVGAGI.

V and J are TRBV27 and TRBJ1-2, with D possibly being TRBD1 (6 bases). There are 14 residues in the CDR3. CDR1 is MNHEY, CDR2 SMNVEV, per germline (reference sequence). Trimming removed 0 bases at V and 6 bases at J, with 11 bases between. CDR3 loop: CASSLSGTRHGYTF. CDR3 coding DNA: TGTGCCAGCAGTTTATCTGGGACACGCCATGGCTACACCTTC.

This clone was picked up one time. V usage is TRBV4-2 and J usage is TRBJ1-2; maybe TRBD1 (6 bases). The CDR3 has 16 residues. Trimming removed 4 bases at V and 4 bases at J, with 19 bases between. Germline V gene lookup returns CDR1 LGHNA and CDR2 YNFKEQ. CDR3 loop: CASSLGVGAQSYGYTF. The DNA of the CDR3 is TGTGCCAGCAGCCTTGGAGTGGGGGCTCAGAGCTATGGCTACACCTTC.

The gene calls are TRBV2 and TRBJ2-5, with D tentatively TRBD2 (5 bases). With 6 bases removed from V and 4 bases from J, the gap between germline ends came to 12 bases. The CDR3 is 13 residues long. Germline V lookup: CDR1 SNHLY, CDR2 FYNNEI. The CDR3 DNA reads as TGTGCCAGCAGGGACTCCCGAGGAGAGACCCAGTACTTC. It is translated as CASRDSRGETQYF. The complete variable domain, with remaining parts taken from reference TRBV2 and TRBJ2-5, reads EPEVTQTPSHQVTQMGQEVILRCVPISNHLYFYWYRQILGQKVEFLVSFYNNEISEKSEIFDDQFSVERPDGSNFTLKIRSTKLEDSAMYFCASRDSRGETQYFGPGTRLLVL.